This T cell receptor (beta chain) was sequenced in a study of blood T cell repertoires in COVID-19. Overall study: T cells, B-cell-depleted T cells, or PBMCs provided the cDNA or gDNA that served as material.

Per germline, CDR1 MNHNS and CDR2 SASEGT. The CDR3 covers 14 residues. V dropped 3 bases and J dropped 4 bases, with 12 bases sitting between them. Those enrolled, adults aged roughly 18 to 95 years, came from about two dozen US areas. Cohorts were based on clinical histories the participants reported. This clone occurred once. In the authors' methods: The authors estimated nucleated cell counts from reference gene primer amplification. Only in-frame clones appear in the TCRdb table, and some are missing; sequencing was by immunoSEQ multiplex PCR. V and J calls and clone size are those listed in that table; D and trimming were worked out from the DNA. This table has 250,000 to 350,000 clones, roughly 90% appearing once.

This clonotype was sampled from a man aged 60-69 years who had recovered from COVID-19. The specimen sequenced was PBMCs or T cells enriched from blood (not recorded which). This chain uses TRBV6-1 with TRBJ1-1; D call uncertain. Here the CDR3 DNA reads TGTGCCAGCAGTGATCCGCCGGCGGCCACTGAAGCTTTCTTT. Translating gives CASSDPPAATEAFF.